This passage covers 27 T cell receptor beta chains from one sample sequenced in a study of shared clonotypes between healthy human individuals (dated by TCRdb to 2018 to 2021). Libraries were prepared through the immunoSEQ multiplex PCR assay. What TCRdb holds here is the immuneACCESS table cut down to in-frame rearrangements. Part of the clones is not present; checked against another copy, under half of the missing clones reflect an unresolved V gene, and the others are unexplained. This sample is represented by roughly 2,500,000 clones; approximately 93% of them were singletons. The ten top clones hold 0.36% of the sample. Material: naive CD4+ T cells from PBMCs. The intended sense of this specimen's cell subset or site label: CD45RA+ positively selected. The origin of the receptors is a man in his late teens or twenties in good health. Some clones in this sample may be carry-over from other donors' samples.

The chain uses TRBV10-3 and TRBJ1-2, with D unresolved. CDR3 length equals 11 residues. Germline V lookup: CDR1 ENHRY, CDR2 SYGVKD. The V and J ends lost 4 bases and 7 bases respectively, with 7 bases between them. The CDR3 reads CAISGGFGYTF. CDR3 DNA sequence: TGTGCCATCAGTGGAGGGTTTGGCTACACCTTC.

This clone appeared once. The V gene is TRBV7-2, the J gene TRBJ2-3, with TRBD2 identical over 7 bases. Unmatched junction bases numbered 7, after V lost 5 bases and J lost 2 bases. The CDR3 is 15 residues long. Germline lookup yields CDR1 SGHTA and CDR2 FQGNSA. CDR3 nucleotide sequence: TGTGCCAGCAGCCCGGGGGGAGCCTCCACAGATACGCAGTATTTT. Translating gives CASSPGGASTDTQYF.

This chain connects TRBV19 to TRBJ1-3, with a possible D match to TRBD1 (5 bases). Per the germline V gene, CDR1 is LNHDA and CDR2 is SQIVND (reference sequence). This CDR3 has 15 residues. V was pared by 2 bases and J by 0 bases, with 8 bases between. CDR3 nucleotides: TGTGCCAGTAGTATAATACAGGTCTCTGGAAACACCATATATTTT. Its protein is CASSIIQVSGNTIYF.

This clone was counted once. This chain connects TRBV5-1 to TRBJ2-1; maybe TRBD2 (5 bases). The CDR3 has 16 residues. Germline CDR1 is SGHRS and CDR2 is YFSETQ. V lost 2 bases to trimming and J lost 2 bases, with 14 bases between them. The CDR3 spells CASSLDSSGTYNEQFF. The DNA for the CDR3 is TGCGCCAGCAGCTTAGATTCCAGCGGAACCTACAATGAGCAGTTCTTC.

The chain is built from TRBV7-6 and TRBJ1-3; a weak D match, TRBD1 (5 bases). V was trimmed by 5 bases and J by 4 bases, leaving 15 bases between them. Germline loops: CDR1 SGHVS, CDR2 FNYEAQ. CDR3 length: 15 residues. CDR3 nucleotides: TGTGCCAGCAGCCCTAGAGGGGTGATGGGAAACACCATATATTTT. It is translated as CASSPRGVMGNTIYF.

V is TRBV11-1 and J is TRBJ2-3; TRBD1 might be the D (5 bases). CDR3 length: 16 residues. Germline V gene data show CDR1 as SGHAT and CDR2 as FQDESV (reference sequence). The ends were cut back, 5 bases at V and 6 bases at J, with 21 bases in the middle. The chain's CDR3 is CASSPTQGAAGDTQYF. DNA of the CDR3: TGTGCCAGCAGCCCCACCCAGGGTGCCGCCGGGGATACGCAGTATTTT.

The count of this clone is one. This sequence joins TRBV5-5 and TRBJ1-4; D unresolved. Germline V lookup: CDR1 SGHKS, CDR2 YYEKEE (reference sequence). The CDR3 contains 15 residues. Trimming removed 0 bases at V and 3 bases at J, with 9 bases between. This CDR3 is CASSLVTGSNEKLFF. The CDR3 DNA follows: TGTGCCAGCAGCTTGGTTACGGGTTCTAATGAAAAACTGTTTTTT.

J is TRBJ2-1 and V is TRBV28; D is unresolved. This CDR3 region has 12 residues. V was cut by 6 bases and J by 6 bases, with 9 bases left in between. Germline CDR1 and CDR2: MDHEN and SYDVKM. The CDR3 loop reads CASRDEPNEQFF. CDR3 DNA: TGTGCCAGCAGGGACGAGCCCAATGAGCAGTTCTTC. The whole variable domain, remainder taken from reference TRBV28 and TRBJ2-1, is DVKVTQSSRYLVKRTGEKVFLECVQDMDHENMFWYRQDPGLGLRLIYFSYDVKMKEKGDIPEGYSVSREKKERFSLILESASTNQTSMYLCASRDEPNEQFFGPGTRLTVL.

On this clone itself: This same CDR3 is encoded by further DNA sequences in the sample. The V call is TRBV27, the J call TRBJ1-5, with D possibly matching TRBD1 (6 bases). This CDR3 has 13 residues. Trimming shortened V by 4 bases and J by 6 bases, and 10 bases separated the two germline ends. In germline, CDR1 is MNHEY, CDR2 SMNVEV (reference sequence). CDR3 region: CASSSQGFQPQHF. The CDR3 DNA reads as TGTGCCAGCAGTTCGCAGGGGTTTCAGCCCCAGCATTTT.

The CDR3 DNA reads as TGTGCCAGCAGCTTAGACGGAAGCCCCGAGCAGTACTTC. This gives the protein CASSLDGSPEQYF. The gene calls are TRBV7-9 and TRBJ2-7; no clear D. Per the germline V gene, CDR1 is SEHNR and CDR2 is FQNEAQ (reference sequence). The length of the CDR3 is 13 residues. V was clipped by 1 base and J by 6 bases, with 10 bases between them.

The J gene is TRBJ2-7, the V gene TRBV6-1; TRBD2 might be the D (6 bases). The length of the CDR3 is 16 residues. Germline V gene data show CDR1 as MNHNS and CDR2 as SASEGT. V lost 4 bases to trimming and J lost 3 bases, with 19 bases between them. CDR3 coding DNA: TGTGCCAGCAGTGGCCGATTCAGGAGGGCCAACTACGAGCAGTACTTC. It yields the protein CASSGRFRRANYEQYF.

This clone was seen just once. The V gene is TRBV5-1, the J gene TRBJ2-3; D is unresolved. Between the trimmed V and J ends, which lost 0 bases and 2 bases, there was a span of 10 bases. This CDR3 has 15 residues. In germline, CDR1 is SGHRS, CDR2 YFSETQ. CDR3 DNA sequence: TGCGCCAGCAGCTTGGTCGCCAGGACCACAGATACGCAGTATTTT. The encoded protein is CASSLVARTTDTQYF.

V is TRBV28 and J is TRBJ2-7; TRBD1 agrees at 9 bases. The junction had 9 bases not matched to a gene; V was cut back by 8 bases and J by 7 bases. The CDR3 sequence is 13 residues long. The germline V gene has CDR1 MDHEN and CDR2 SYDVKM. CDR3 bases: TGTGCCAGCGAAGACAGGGGGTCTGGTGAGCAGTACTTC. Encoded protein: CASEDRGSGEQYF.

This clone has just a few counts. V is TRBV27 and J is TRBJ1-5, with D perhaps matching TRBD1 (6 bases). The CDR3 totals 14 residues. Per germline, CDR1 MNHEY and CDR2 SMNVEV (reference sequence). V was trimmed by 5 bases and J by 2 bases, leaving 10 bases between them. The CDR3 DNA follows: TGTGCCAGCAGTACACAGGGTGGCAATCAGCCCCAGCATTTT. Translated, it gives CASSTQGGNQPQHF.

V usage is TRBV6-5 and J usage is TRBJ1-1, with 7 positions matching TRBD1. The CDR3 covers 15 residues. Trimming at V came to 7 bases and at J to 2 bases, leaving 10 bases not matched to a gene. Germline CDR1 and CDR2: MNHEY and SVGAGI. CDR3 sequence (DNA): TGTGCCAGCATCGCCCCCGGGACAGCTAACACTGAAGCTTTCTTT. This encodes CASIAPGTANTEAFF.

The V gene is TRBV28, the J gene TRBJ2-1; 8 bases are a match to TRBD2. Germline V gene lookup returns CDR1 MDHEN and CDR2 SYDVKM. The trim removed 8 bases at V and 5 bases at J, leaving 11 bases unmatched. The CDR3 runs 15 residues. The CDR3 region has the DNA TGTGCCAGCCTATCGAGCGGGAGAGCCAACAATGAGCAGTTCTTC. It translates to CASLSSGRANNEQFF.

This chain uses TRBV27 with TRBJ2-7; a weak D match, TRBD2 (6 bases). CDR1 and CDR2 from the germline V gene are MNHEY and SMNVEV (reference sequence). V lost 5 bases and J lost 0, with 17 bases in between. This CDR3 has 16 residues. This chain's CDR3 is CASSKRDFRSSYEQYF. The CDR3 DNA is TGTGCCAGCAGTAAACGGGACTTTCGGAGCTCCTACGAGCAGTACTTC.

This chain joins TRBV30 and TRBJ1-5; no clear D. Germline values: CDR1 GTSNPN, CDR2 SVGIG (reference sequence). This CDR3 is 13 amino acids long. V was pared by 1 base and J by 3 bases, with 7 bases between. The CDR3: CAWSDGDNQPQHF. Written as DNA, the CDR3 is TGTGCCTGGAGTGACGGGGACAATCAGCCCCAGCATTTT.

V and J are TRBV7-9 and TRBJ1-1, with a possible D match to TRBD1 (6 bases). This CDR3 has 14 amino acids. Deletions cut 5 bases from V and 1 base from J, with 11 bases between. CDR1 and CDR2 from the germline V gene are SEHNR and FQNEAQ (reference sequence). CDR3 DNA sequence: TGTGCCAGCAGCCCCGCGACAGGGAACACTGAAGCTTTCTTT. This sequence encodes CASSPATGNTEAFF.

The chain links TRBV28 to TRBJ1-2; 8 bases align to TRBD1. V shed 6 bases, J shed 2 bases, and the junction held 8 bases outside the gene matches. This CDR3 is 15 amino acids long. Germline V gene lookup returns CDR1 MDHEN and CDR2 SYDVKM. DNA of the CDR3: TGTGCCAGCAGATTTGGTCAGGGGGCGAACTATGGCTACACCTTC. Its protein is CASRFGQGANYGYTF.

This clone occurred once. The chain couples TRBV5-1 to TRBJ2-7, with a weak D call TRBD2 (6 bases). CDR3 length: 15 residues. Germline V gene sequence: CDR1 SGHRS, CDR2 YFSETQ. V lost 4 bases and J lost 5, with 19 bases in between. This CDR3 reads CASSLSGGESHEQYF. The CDR3, as DNA: TGCGCCAGCAGCCTATCAGGCGGGGAAAGCCACGAGCAGTACTTC.

Written as DNA, the CDR3 is TGTGCCAGTAGTGGACAGGGATCAGGCTACGAGCAGTACTTC. Translated: CASSGQGSGYEQYF. The genes are TRBV19 and TRBJ2-7; 8 nucleotides align to TRBD1. The V segment lost 5 bases and the J segment 3 bases; nucleotides outside the gene matches: 6. CDR3 length equals 14 residues. Germline CDR1 is LNHDA and CDR2 is SQIVND (reference sequence).

This clone was seen once. The chain is built from TRBV5-8 and TRBJ1-5; D possibly corresponds to TRBD1 (5 bases). The germline V gene has CDR1 SGHTS and CDR2 YDEGEE. CDR3 length: 13 residues. The V and J ends lost 4 bases and 9 bases respectively, with 14 bases between them. The CDR3 nucleotides read TGTGCCAGCAGCGGGGGGGTAATGTTGCCCCAGCATTTT. It yields the protein CASSGGVMLPQHF. The variable domain in full, with the rest retrieved from reference TRBV5-8 and TRBJ1-5, is EAGVTQSPTHLIKTRGQQATLRCSPISGHTSVYWYQQALGLGLQFLLWYDEGEERNRGNFPPRFSGRQFPNYSSELNVNALELEDSALYLCASSGGVMLPQHFGDGTRLSIL.

The chain has TRBV5-5 and TRBJ1-5; 7 positions agree with TRBD1. V shed 5 bases and J 5 bases; nucleotides not matched to a gene: 7. The CDR3 is 14 amino acids. CDR1 SGHKS and CDR2 YYEKEE come from the germline V gene (reference sequence). The CDR3 nucleotides are TGTGCCAGCAGTCCTGACAGGGAGGATCAGCCCCAGCATTTT. As protein: CASSPDREDQPQHF.

This clone has only one observation. V and J are TRBV28 and TRBJ1-4; possible D gene TRBD1, 6 bases. The V gene's germline CDR1 is MDHEN and CDR2 SYDVKM. This CDR3 region has 14 residues. V lost 6 bases, J lost 11 bases, and 19 bases lay in between. In DNA, the CDR3 is TGTGCCAGCAGCTCACCGAACGGGGGGGCGAAACTGTTTTTT. Amino acid sequence: CASSSPNGGAKLFF.

The CDR3 nucleotides are TGTGCCAGCTCACCACTGGGAGGACAGGGGTCTTACGAGCAGTACTTC. This sequence encodes CASSPLGGQGSYEQYF. V is TRBV18 and J is TRBJ2-7; TRBD1 agrees at 9 bases. Germline-derived CDR1 and CDR2 are KGHSH and LQKENI. This CDR3 has 16 residues. The trim removed 1 base at V and 4 bases at J, leaving 8 bases unmatched.

V and J are TRBV27 and TRBJ1-1; 7 bases map to TRBD1. This CDR3 region has 14 residues. V shed 6 bases, J shed 4 bases, and the junction held 8 bases outside the gene matches. Germline V gives CDR1 MNHEY, CDR2 SMNVEV (reference sequence). The CDR3 protein is CASSWTGSITEAFF. The CDR3 bases are TGTGCCAGCAGCTGGACAGGTTCTATCACTGAAGCTTTCTTT.